The entry that follows covers one T cell receptor (beta chain) sequence. All enrollees were about 18 to 90 years old and from 20 to 25 US areas. Participants reported their clinical history, and cohort assignment relied on those reports. The data belong to a study of blood T cell repertoires in COVID-19. The repertoire was sequenced with immunoSEQ multiplex PCR; TCRdb's copy has only in-frame clones and lacks some. The sample has about 300,000 clones; around 90% are singletons. The receptor comes from a man in his sixties who had recovered from COVID-19. The sample was PBMCs or T cells enriched from blood (not recorded which).

CDR3 nucleotides: TGCGCCAGCAGCTTAAAGGTAGCGGGCTCCTACGAGCAGTACTTC. Protein sequence: CASSLKVAGSYEQYF. This chain joins TRBV5-1 and TRBJ2-7; 7 bases agree with TRBD2. The germline V gene has CDR1 SGHRS and CDR2 YFSETQ. V was clipped by 2 bases and J by 0 bases; unmatched bases: 5. CDR3 length equals 15 residues.